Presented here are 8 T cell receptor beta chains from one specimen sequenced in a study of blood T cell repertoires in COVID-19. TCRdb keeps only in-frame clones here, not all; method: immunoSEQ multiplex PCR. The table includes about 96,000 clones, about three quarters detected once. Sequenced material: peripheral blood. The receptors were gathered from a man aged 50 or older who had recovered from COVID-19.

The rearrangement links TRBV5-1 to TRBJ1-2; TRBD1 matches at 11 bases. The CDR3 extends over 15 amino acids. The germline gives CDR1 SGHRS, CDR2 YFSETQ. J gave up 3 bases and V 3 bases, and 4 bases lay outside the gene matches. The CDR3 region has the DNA TGCGCCAGCAGCTCGGGACAGGGGGGGCACTATGGCTACACCTTC. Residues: CASSSGQGGHYGYTF. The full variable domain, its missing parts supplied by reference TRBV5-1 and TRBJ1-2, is KAGVTQTPRYLIKTRGQQVTLSCSPISGHRSVSWYQQTPGQGLQFLFEYFSETQRNKGNFPGRFSGRQFSNSRSEMNVSTLELGDSALYLCASSSGQGGHYGYTFGSGTRLTVV.

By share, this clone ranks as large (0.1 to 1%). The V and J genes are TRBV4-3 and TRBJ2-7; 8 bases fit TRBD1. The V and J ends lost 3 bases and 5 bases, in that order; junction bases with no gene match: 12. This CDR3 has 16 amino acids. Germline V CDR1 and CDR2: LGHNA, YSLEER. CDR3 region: CASSQTLGQGSDEQYF. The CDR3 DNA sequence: TGCGCCAGCAGCCAGACACTCGGACAGGGAAGCGACGAGCAGTACTTC.

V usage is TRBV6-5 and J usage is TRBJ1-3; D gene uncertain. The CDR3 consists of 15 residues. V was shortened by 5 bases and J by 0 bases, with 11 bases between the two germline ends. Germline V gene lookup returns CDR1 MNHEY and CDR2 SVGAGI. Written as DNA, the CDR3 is TGTGCCAGCAGTCGAGATGGGAGCTCTGGAAACACCATATATTTT. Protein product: CASSRDGSSGNTIYF.

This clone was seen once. The CDR3: CASSPGAPYTGELFF. In nucleotides, the CDR3 is TGTGCCAGCTCACCAGGGGCCCCTTACACCGGGGAGCTGTTTTTT. The V and J genes are TRBV18 and TRBJ2-2, with D possibly being TRBD1 (5 bases). CDR1 and CDR2 (germline): KGHSH, LQKENI. Between the trimmed V and J ends, which lost 2 bases and 3 bases, there was a span of 10 bases. The CDR3 is 15 residues long.

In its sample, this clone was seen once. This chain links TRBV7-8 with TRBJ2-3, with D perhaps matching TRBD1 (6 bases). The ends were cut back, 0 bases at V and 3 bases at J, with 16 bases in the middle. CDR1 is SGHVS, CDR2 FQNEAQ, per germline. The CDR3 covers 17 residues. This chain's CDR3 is CASSLAPGQGLTDTQYF. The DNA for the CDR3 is TGTGCCAGCAGCTTAGCCCCCGGGCAGGGGTTGACAGATACGCAGTATTTT.

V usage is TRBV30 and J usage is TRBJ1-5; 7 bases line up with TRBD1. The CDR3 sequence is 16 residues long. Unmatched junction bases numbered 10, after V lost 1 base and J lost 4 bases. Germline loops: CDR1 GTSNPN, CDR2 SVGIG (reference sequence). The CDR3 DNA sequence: TGTGCCTGGAGTGCCTTTGACAGGGCCTTTAATCAGCCCCAGCATTTT. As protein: CAWSAFDRAFNQPQHF.

Written as DNA, the CDR3 is TGTGCCAGCAGCCTATGGGGGGATCAGCCCCAGCATTTT. Amino acids: CASSLWGDQPQHF. This sequence joins TRBV7-2 and TRBJ1-5, with TRBD1 as a possible D gene (5 bases). The CDR3 contains 13 residues. CDR1 is SGHTA, CDR2 FQGNSA, per germline. Trimming took off 5 bases at V and 5 bases at J, with 10 bases between the two ends.

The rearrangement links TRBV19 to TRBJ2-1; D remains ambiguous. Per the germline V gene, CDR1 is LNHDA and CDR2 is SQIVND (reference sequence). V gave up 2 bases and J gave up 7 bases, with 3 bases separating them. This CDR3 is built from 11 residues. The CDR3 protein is CASSITNEQFF. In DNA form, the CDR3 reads TGTGCCAGTAGTATAACTAATGAGCAGTTCTTC.